A single sample is the source of the 20 T cell receptor beta chains below, sequenced in a study of prognosis after radiotherapy for stage I lung cancer. Two rounds of multiplex PCR amplified TCR beta CDR3 from genomic DNA. Every TRBV and TRBJ gene had its own specific primer in first-round PCR. Via MiXCR, TCRdb re-called the multiplex PCR reads, giving one row per CDR3 protein. The sample lists about 27,000 distinct CDR3 sequences; more than 45% were seen once. The sample consisted of PBMCs, taken before or after stereotactic body radiation therapy (not recorded which). Receptor source: a donor aged 50 or older with non-small cell lung cancer.

The table lists this clonotype with many counts. In nucleotides, the CDR3 is TGTGCCAGCAGTCCTCGTTTAGACACCGGGGAGCTGTTTTTT. It encodes CASSPRLDTGELFF. V gene TRBV6-1 combines with J gene TRBJ2-2; D is ambiguous. Germline CDR1 reads MNHNS; CDR2 reads SASEGT. The CDR3 length is 14 residues. V was cut by 5 bases and J by 3 bases, with 10 bases left in between.

Regarding this clonotype: Given a much more abundant clone one base away, this may be a read error. The chain recombines TRBV11-3 with TRBJ2-1; no firm D call. Germline V gene lookup returns CDR1 SGHNT and CDR2 YENEEA. Deletions cut 0 bases from V and 13 bases from J, with 19 bases between. The CDR3 loop spans 15 amino acids. The CDR3 protein is CASSLDRFGVETQFF. Here the CDR3 DNA reads TGTGCCAGCAGCTTAGATCGTTTTGGGGTGGAGACCCAGTTCTTC. Looking up the rest from reference TRBV11-3 and TRBJ2-1 gives the full variable domain: EAGVVQSPRYKIIEKKQPVAFWCNPISGHNTLYWYLQNLGQGPELLIRYENEEAVDDSQLPKDRFSAERLKGVDSTLKIQPAELGDSAVYLCASSLDRFGVETQFFGPGTRLTVL.

The V call is TRBV12-3 or TRBV12-4, the J call TRBJ2-2; 11 nucleotides agree with TRBD2. V lost 6 bases, J lost 10 bases, and 4 bases stayed unmatched. There are 13 residues in the CDR3. The CDR3 DNA follows: TGTGCCAGCAGCCGTAGCGGGAGGGCGGAGCTGTTTTTT. This translates into CASSRSGRAELFF.

This clonotype was counted a few times. Being one base from a much bigger clone, this may be a read error. The rearrangement joins TRBV6-9 to TRBJ1-1, with D maybe TRBD1 (5 bases). The CDR3 has 16 residues. CDR1 MNHGY and CDR2 SVAAGI come from the germline V gene. The CDR3: CASSYKGGGGNTESFF. CDR3 bases: TGTGCCAGCAGTTACAAGGGTGGGGGGGGGAACACTGAATCTTTCTTT.

On this clonotype itself: A much larger clonotype is one base distant, so this may be a read error. The chain is built from TRBV15 and TRBJ2-5; D gene uncertain. CDR1 is LNHNV and CDR2 is YYDKDF in the germline V gene (reference sequence). V was pared by 3 bases and J by 4 bases, with 18 bases between. The CDR3 covers 16 residues. The CDR3 loop is CATSSRRSKDPETQYF. The CDR3 nucleotides read TGTGCCACCAGCAGTCGGCGGTCGAAAGACCCAGAGACCCAGTACTTC.

By share of the sample, this clonotype is medium-sized. This chain connects TRBV6-1 to TRBJ2-7; 9 bases agree with TRBD1. J lost 2 bases, V lost 2 bases, and 1 base had no gene match. The CDR3 consists of 14 residues. Germline V CDR1 and CDR2: MNHNS, SASEGT. CDR3 coding DNA: TGTGCCAGCAGTGAAAGGGACAGGGCCTACGAGCAGTACTTC. It is translated as CASSERDRAYEQYF.

Comment on this clonotype: A far larger clone is only one base removed, so a read error is likely. The chain is built from TRBV7-9 and TRBJ2-7; TRBD1 matches 8 bases. Germline CDR1 is SEHNR and CDR2 is FQNEAQ (reference sequence). J lost 1 base, V lost 4 bases, and 3 bases had no gene match. The CDR3 extends over 14 amino acids. CDR3 coding DNA: TGTGCCAGCAGCTGGGACAGGTGGTCCTACGAGCAGTACTTC. Amino acid sequence: CASSWDRWSYEQYF.

The chain couples TRBV12-3 or TRBV12-4 to TRBJ1-5; D is unclear. This CDR3 spans 10 amino acids. Trimming left V 8 bases short and J 8 bases short, with 7 bases between. In DNA, the CDR3 is TGTGCCAGCGGCCGTGAGCCCCAGCATTTT. It is translated as CASGREPQHF.

Note on this clonotype: This likely traces to a read error, being one base from a far larger clone. The chain is built from TRBV6-1 and TRBJ2-7; a possible D gene is TRBD2 (6 bases). Trimming shortened V by 5 bases and J by 1 base, and 18 bases separated the two germline ends. There are 16 residues in the CDR3. Per germline, CDR1 MNHNS and CDR2 SASEGT. The DNA of the CDR3 is TGTGCCAGCAGTATCCGGACTATCGGGAGTTCCTACGAGCAGTACTTC. Protein product: CASSIRTIGSSYEQYF.

This clonotype was picked up many times. The chain links TRBV11-2 to TRBJ2-7; TRBD1 or TRBD2 may be the D gene (6 bases each). CDR3 length: 16 residues. CDR1 and CDR2 (germline): SGHAT, FQNNGV. The germline V and J ends were trimmed by 3 bases and 0 bases, with 15 bases remaining between them. The CDR3 is CASSLGGQTFSYEQYF. In DNA form, the CDR3 reads TGTGCCAGCAGCTTGGGGGGCCAGACCTTCTCCTACGAGCAGTACTTC.

The CDR3 spells CASKKSVQYF. The CDR3 DNA follows: TGTGCCAGCAAAAAGAGTGTGCAGTATTTT. The V and J genes are TRBV2 and TRBJ2-3; no reliable D call. The CDR3 runs 10 residues. Trimming took off 7 bases at V and 11 bases at J, with 10 bases between the two ends. The germline gives CDR1 SNHLY, CDR2 FYNNEI. Variable domain in full (rest from reference TRBV2 and TRBJ2-3): EPEVTQTPSHQVTQMGQEVILRCVPISNHLYFYWYRQILGQKVEFLVSFYNNEISEKSEIFDDQFSVERPDGSNFTLKIRSTKLEDSAMYFCASKKSVQYFGPGTRLTVL.

To note about this clonotype: A much larger clonotype is one base distant, so this may be a read error. A read error is likely, as this CDR3 ends without the conserved phenylalanine or tryptophan. The rearrangement links TRBV5-5 to TRBJ2-3; TRBD2 matches at 12 bases. V lost 6 bases and J lost 8; bases outside the gene matches: 7. Germline CDR1 is SGHKS and CDR2 is YYEKEE (reference sequence). The CDR3 extends over 14 amino acids. In DNA form, the CDR3 reads TGTGCCAGCACTCTAGCGGGAGGGCAAGGTACGCAGTATTCT. Protein product: CASTLAGGQGTQYS.

In the case of this clonotype: As the CDR3 is not closed by the conserved phenylalanine or tryptophan, this likely results from a read error. This chain joins TRBV19 and TRBJ2-1; 7 nucleotides align to TRBD2. This CDR3 contains 14 residues. Per the germline V gene, CDR1 is LNHDA and CDR2 is SQIVND (reference sequence). The CDR3 is CDSSIRGAYNEQFS. The CDR3 DNA reads as TGTGACAGTAGTATCCGGGGGGCCTACAATGAGCAGTTCTCC.

This clonotype appeared once. An end of the junction differs from the germline gene, which may be a read error. The chain uses TRBV6-2 or TRBV6-3 and TRBJ1-6; D remains ambiguous. The V gene's germline CDR1 is MNHEY and CDR2 SVGEGT. This CDR3 has 13 residues. CDR3 nucleotides: TGCGCCAGCAGTTTCAGTGGGTACTCACCCCTCCACTTT. It specifies CASSFSGYSPLHF.

This clonotype was seen at least ten times. The rearrangement joins TRBV3-1 to TRBJ2-7; D gene uncertain. Germline loops: CDR1 LGHDT, CDR2 YNNKEL (reference sequence). Trimming pared 1 base from V and 3 bases from J, leaving 4 bases between. The CDR3 has 12 residues. CDR3: CASSQAHYEQYF. The DNA for the CDR3 is TGTGCCAGCAGCCAAGCACACTACGAGCAGTACTTC.

This clonotype has a count of ten or more. The chain combines TRBV2 with TRBJ2-7; D not resolved. Germline CDR1 and CDR2: SNHLY and FYNNEI. The CDR3 length is 10 residues. V gave up 7 bases and J gave up 5 bases, with 6 bases separating them. Here the CDR3 DNA reads TGTGCCAGCACCACAGACGAGCAGTACTTC. Its protein product is CASTTDEQYF.

This clonotype was observed at least ten times. This sequence joins TRBV6-1 and TRBJ1-1; TRBD1 might be the D (6 bases). CDR1 and CDR2 (germline): MNHNS, SASEGT. Deletions cut 3 bases from V and 4 bases from J, with 12 bases between. The CDR3 length is 14 residues. CDR3 nucleotides: TGTGCCAGCAGTGAGAATGGGGGCTTCACTGAAGCTTTCTTT. Protein: CASSENGGFTEAFF.

The chain uses TRBV2 and TRBJ2-7; tentative D call: TRBD2 (6 bases). This CDR3 spans 13 amino acids. Germline loops: CDR1 SNHLY, CDR2 FYNNEI. Trimming left V 8 bases short and J 4 bases short, with 15 bases between. The CDR3 spells CASRGLGVYEQYF. The CDR3 DNA sequence: TGTGCCAGCCGGGGACTGGGCGTTTACGAGCAGTACTTC.

This clonotype showed up many times. The CDR3 here is CASSPIRETQYF. The CDR3 nucleotides read TGCGCCAGTTCCCCGATCCGAGAGACCCAGTACTTC. This rearrangement joins TRBV10-2 to TRBJ2-5, with no clear D. CDR1 WSHSY and CDR2 SAAADI come from the germline V gene. The CDR3 is 12 amino acids. V was cut by 9 bases and J by 4 bases, with 12 bases left in between.

This clonotype was seen many times. V is TRBV7-9 and J is TRBJ2-7, with TRBD2 matching over 16 bases. Germline loops: CDR1 SEHNR, CDR2 FQNEAQ (reference sequence). The CDR3 has 16 amino acids. Germline trimming cut 1 base from V and 4 bases from J; bases unmatched to any gene: 1. The CDR3 protein is CASSLGGLAGGYEQYF. DNA for the CDR3: TGTGCCAGCAGCTTAGGGGGACTAGCGGGAGGGTACGAGCAGTACTTC. Drawing the rest from reference TRBV7-9 and TRBJ2-7, the complete variable domain is DTGVSQNPRHKITKRGQNVTFRCDPISEHNRLYWYRQTLGQGPEFLTYFQNEAQLEKSRLLSDRFSAERPKGSFSTLEIQRTEQGDSAMYLCASSLGGLAGGYEQYFGPGTRLTVT.